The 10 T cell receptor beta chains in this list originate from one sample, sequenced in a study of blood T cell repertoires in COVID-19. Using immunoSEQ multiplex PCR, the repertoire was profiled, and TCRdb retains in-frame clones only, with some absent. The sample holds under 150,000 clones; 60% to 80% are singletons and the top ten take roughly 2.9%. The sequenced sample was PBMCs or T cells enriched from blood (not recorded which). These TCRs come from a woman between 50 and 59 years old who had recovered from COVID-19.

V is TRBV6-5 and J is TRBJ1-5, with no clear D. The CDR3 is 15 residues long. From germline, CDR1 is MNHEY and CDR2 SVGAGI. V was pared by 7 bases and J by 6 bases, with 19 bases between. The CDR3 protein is CASTRGGRETQPQHF. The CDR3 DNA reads TGTGCCAGCACTAGAGGAGGGAGGGAAACTCAGCCCCAGCATTTT.

Here the CDR3 reads CASSLGTGTGANVLTF. The DNA of the CDR3 is TGTGCCAGCAGCTTAGGGACAGGGACCGGGGCCAACGTCCTGACTTTC. The V and J genes are TRBV7-9 and TRBJ2-6; TRBD1 matches at 8 bases. Germline CDR1 SEHNR, CDR2 FQNEAQ (reference sequence). There are 16 residues in the CDR3. J was trimmed by 4 bases and V by 1 base; bases with no gene match: 3.

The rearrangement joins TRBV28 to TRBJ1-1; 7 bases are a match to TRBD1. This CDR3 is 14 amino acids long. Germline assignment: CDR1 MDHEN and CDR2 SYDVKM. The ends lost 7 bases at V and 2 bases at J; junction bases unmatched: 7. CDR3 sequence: CASTPGQTNTEAFF. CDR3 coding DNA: TGTGCCAGCACCCCGGGACAGACTAACACTGAAGCTTTCTTT.

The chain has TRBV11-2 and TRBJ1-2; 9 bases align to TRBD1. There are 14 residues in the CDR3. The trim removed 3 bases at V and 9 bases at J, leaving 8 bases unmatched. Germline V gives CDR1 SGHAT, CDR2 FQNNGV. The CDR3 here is CASSFGGQGRSYTF. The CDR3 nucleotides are TGTGCCAGCAGCTTTGGAGGACAGGGGCGAAGCTACACCTTC.

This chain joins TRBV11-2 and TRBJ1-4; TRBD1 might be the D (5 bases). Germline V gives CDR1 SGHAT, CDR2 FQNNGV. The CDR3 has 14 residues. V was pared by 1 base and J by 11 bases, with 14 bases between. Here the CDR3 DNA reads TGTGCCAGCAGCTTAGCACGGCGGGGGGAGAAACTGTTTTTT. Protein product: CASSLARRGEKLFF.

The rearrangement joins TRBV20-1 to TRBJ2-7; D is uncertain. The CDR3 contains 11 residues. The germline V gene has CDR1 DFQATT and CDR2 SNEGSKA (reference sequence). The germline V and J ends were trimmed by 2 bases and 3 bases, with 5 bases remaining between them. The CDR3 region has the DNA TGCAGTGCTAGAAGGAGCTACGAGCAGTACTTC. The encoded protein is CSARRSYEQYF.

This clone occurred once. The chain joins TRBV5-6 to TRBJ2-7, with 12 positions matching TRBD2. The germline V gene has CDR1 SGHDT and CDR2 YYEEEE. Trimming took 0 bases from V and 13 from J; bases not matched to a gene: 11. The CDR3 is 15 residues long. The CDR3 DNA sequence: TGTGCCAGCAGCTTGGAGGGCCTAGCGGGAGGGCCACAATACTTC. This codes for CASSLEGLAGGPQYF.

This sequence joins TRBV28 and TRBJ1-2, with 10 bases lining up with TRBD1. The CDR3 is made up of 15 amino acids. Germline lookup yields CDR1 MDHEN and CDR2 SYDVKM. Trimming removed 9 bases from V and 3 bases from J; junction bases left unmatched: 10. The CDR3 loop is CASSTGGDHYYGYTF. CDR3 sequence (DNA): TGTGCCAGTTCGACAGGGGGCGACCATTACTATGGCTACACCTTC.

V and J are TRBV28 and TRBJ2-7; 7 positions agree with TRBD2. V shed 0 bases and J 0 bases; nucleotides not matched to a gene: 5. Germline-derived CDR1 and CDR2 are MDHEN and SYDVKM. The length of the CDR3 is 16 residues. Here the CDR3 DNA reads TGTGCCAGCAGTTTATGGGGACTACAACCCTCCTACGAGCAGTACTTC. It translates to CASSLWGLQPSYEQYF.

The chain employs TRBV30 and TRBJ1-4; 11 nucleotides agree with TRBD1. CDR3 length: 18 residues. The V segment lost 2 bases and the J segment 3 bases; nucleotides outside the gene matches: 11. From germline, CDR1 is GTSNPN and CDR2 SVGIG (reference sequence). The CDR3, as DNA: TGTGCCTGGAGTATAGGACAGGGGGCCCTCCTGGCTAATGAAAAACTGTTTTTT. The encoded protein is CAWSIGQGALLANEKLFF.